This T cell receptor beta chain derives from a study of T cell responses to AZD1222 COVID-19 vaccine. Pooling covered second doses at about 4 or about 12 weeks. Produced via immunoSEQ multiplex PCR; TCRdb's table is partial and in-frame only. The sample consists of approximately 61,000 clones, around 81% of them appearing once. Study outcomes and limitations: Across spike, vaccine-associated CD4 TCRs were found, dominant at 160-218 and 743-854. Sampling captured repertoires only after the peak T cell response. Donors skewed white British and female; clonal diversity was possibly underestimated.

With respect to this clone: Its cognate antigen is unknown.

CDR1 is LGHNA, CDR2 YSLEER, per germline. The CDR3 has 17 amino acids. Losses at the gene ends were 1 base for V and 1 base for J; bases not matched to a gene: 4. The source material was peripheral blood, sampled 28 days after the second AZD1222 dose. The clonotype was recovered from an adult who received the AZD1222 COVID-19 vaccine. The genes are TRBV4-3 and TRBJ1-3, with 10 bases matching TRBD1. Written as DNA, the CDR3 is TGCGCCAGCAGCCAAGGGACAGGGGGTTTGTCTGGAAACACCATATATTTT. Protein product: CASSQGTGGLSGNTIYF.